The 28 T cell receptor beta chains below were found in one sample sequenced in a study of CXCR3-negative and CXCR3-positive naive CD8 T cells. Study outcomes and limitations: TRB CDR3s were more hydrophobic in CXCR3-positive than in CXCR3-negative naive cells.

The method, 5' RACE with UMI labels, was used to prepare the TRB cDNA libraries. TCRdb reprocessed the 5' RACE reads and stores each CDR3 protein as one record, lacking DNA. The sample holds 140,000 to 150,000 distinct CDR3 sequences. No antigens are known for them. The source material was naive CXCR3+ CD8+ T cells from blood. Subset defined: CD45RO-CCR7+CD27+CD95- naive CD8+ T cells expressing CXCR3 (TNR3+). The receptors derive from a human donor in good health. Some clones in this sample may be carry-over from other donors' samples.

The J gene is TRBJ2-2, the V gene TRBV28; with no DNA, the TCRdb D assignment of TRBD2 cannot be verified. This CDR3 is built from 17 residues. Per germline, CDR1 MDHEN and CDR2 SYDVKM. The CDR3: CASSKTRTYLNTGELFF.

The rearrangement uses TRBV20-1 and TRBJ2-7; TCRdb's D call, TRBD1, is unchecked because there is no DNA. Germline V gene data show CDR1 as DFQATT and CDR2 as SNEGSKA (reference sequence). The CDR3 loop spans 13 amino acids. CDR3 region: CSARNRGFYEQYF.

This chain's CDR3 is CSVKASGTTSQETQYF. The chain has TRBV29-1 and TRBJ2-5; TCRdb's D gene call, TRBD2, goes unchecked for lack of DNA. Germline V CDR1 and CDR2: SQVTM, ANQGSEA. This CDR3 has 16 amino acids.

The V gene is TRBV2, the J gene TRBJ2-5; TCRdb returns TRBD2, unconfirmable since there is no DNA. The CDR3 spans 12 residues. Germline V lookup: CDR1 SNHLY, CDR2 FYNNEI. CDR3 sequence reads: CASSDEGGTQYF.

V usage is TRBV5-1 and J usage is TRBJ2-7; as DNA is missing, the TRBD1 call by TCRdb cannot be tested. There are 13 residues in the CDR3. From germline, CDR1 is SGHRS and CDR2 YFSETQ. The CDR3 loop reads CASKGDNNYEQYF.

The chain recombines TRBV27 with TRBJ2-7; TCRdb indicates TRBD1, and absent DNA this call remains unverified. The CDR3 is 12 residues long. Germline V lookup: CDR1 MNHEY, CDR2 SMNVEV (reference sequence). The CDR3: CASSLDRVRQYF.

The V and J genes are TRBV20-1 and TRBJ1-2; TCRdb's assignment of TRBD1 cannot be checked, as there is no DNA. CDR1 DFQATT and CDR2 SNEGSKA come from the germline V gene (reference sequence). This CDR3 spans 18 amino acids. CDR3 protein: CSAEQMWGRDPNNYGYTF.

The chain joins TRBV28 to TRBJ2-7; TCRdb selects TRBD1, and the lack of DNA leaves this call unchecked. Germline V gene data show CDR1 as MDHEN and CDR2 as SYDVKM. This CDR3 is built from 15 residues. CDR3: CASSFRRDTPYEQYF.

This rearrangement joins TRBV28 to TRBJ2-7; the TCRdb call, TRBD2, lacks DNA for checking. Germline V gives CDR1 MDHEN, CDR2 SYDVKM. The CDR3 loop spans 14 amino acids. CDR3 region: CASSSLAGGAEQYF. The full variable domain, its missing parts supplied by reference TRBV28 and TRBJ2-7, is DVKVTQSSRYLVKRTGEKVFLECVQDMDHENMFWYRQDPGLGLRLIYFSYDVKMKEKGDIPEGYSVSREKKERFSLILESASTNQTSMYLCASSSLAGGAEQYFGPGTRLTVT.

V is TRBV14 and J is TRBJ2-7. Germline loops: CDR1 SGHDN, CDR2 FVKESK. The CDR3 has 12 residues. CDR3 sequence: CASSHGSYEQYF.

The chain combines TRBV29-1 with TRBJ2-1; checking the TCRdb D call of TRBD1 is not possible without DNA. The CDR3 extends over 14 amino acids. CDR1 is SQVTM, CDR2 ANQGSEA, per germline. CDR3 loop: CSVEGRGGSDEQFF.

This chain connects TRBV10-3 to TRBJ2-7; as DNA is missing, the TRBD1 call by TCRdb cannot be tested. Germline CDR1 reads ENHRY; CDR2 reads SYGVKD. The CDR3 runs 14 residues. CDR3 residues: CAISESGTAYEQYF.

This chain links TRBV18 with TRBJ2-3; TCRdb picks TRBD1, but there is no DNA to check that call. Looked up from germline, CDR1 is KGHSH and CDR2 is LQKENI. The CDR3 is made up of 16 amino acids. The CDR3 region is CASSPDPVPRTDTQYF.

This CDR3 reads CASNFLLAGVGTGELFF. V gene TRBV28 combines with J gene TRBJ2-2; TCRdb's D call, TRBD2, is unchecked because there is no DNA. Per the germline V gene, CDR1 is MDHEN and CDR2 is SYDVKM. The CDR3 is 17 amino acids. Looking up the rest from reference TRBV28 and TRBJ2-2 gives the full variable domain: DVKVTQSSRYLVKRTGEKVFLECVQDMDHENMFWYRQDPGLGLRLIYFSYDVKMKEKGDIPEGYSVSREKKERFSLILESASTNQTSMYLCASNFLLAGVGTGELFFGEGSRLTVL.

V gene TRBV3-1 combines with J gene TRBJ2-3; TCRdb designates TRBD2, a call that cannot be tested without DNA. CDR1 is LGHDT, CDR2 YNNKEL, per germline (reference sequence). The CDR3 is made up of 19 amino acids. CDR3 sequence reads: CASSQDTMAGSSSTDTQYF.

The rearrangement links TRBV12-3 or TRBV12-4 to TRBJ2-5. The CDR3 extends over 13 amino acids. The CDR3 sequence is CASSLYGYETQYF.

V is TRBV2 and J is TRBJ2-3; TCRdb lists TRBD2, though no DNA is available to test this call. The length of the CDR3 is 16 residues. The germline gives CDR1 SNHLY, CDR2 FYNNEI. This CDR3 is CASSESVASQIDTQYF.

The V and J genes are TRBV7-9 and TRBJ1-5; lacking DNA, the TRBD1 call made by TCRdb goes unchecked. Germline CDR1 and CDR2: SEHNR and FQNEAQ (reference sequence). The CDR3 runs 14 residues. The CDR3 sequence is CASSFGQENQPQHF.

The chain's CDR3 is CASSDIPTRQLEQYF. V is TRBV28 and J is TRBJ2-7; TCRdb calls TRBD2, which cannot be checked without DNA. CDR1 is MDHEN, CDR2 SYDVKM, per germline. The CDR3 extends over 15 amino acids.

V gene TRBV7-6 combines with J gene TRBJ2-7; TCRdb's assignment of TRBD2 cannot be checked, as there is no DNA. This CDR3 has 15 amino acids. Germline lookup yields CDR1 SGHVS and CDR2 FNYEAQ. The CDR3 sequence: CASSLGTGGAYEQYF. Complete variable domain (other parts from reference TRBV7-6 and TRBJ2-7): GAGVSQSPRYKVTKRGQDVALRCDPISGHVSLYWYRQALGQGPEFLTYFNYEAQQDKSGLPNDRFSAERPEGSISTLTIQRTEQRDSAMYRCASSLGTGGAYEQYFGPGTRLTVT.

V gene TRBV5-8 combines with J gene TRBJ2-7; TCRdb's assignment of TRBD1 cannot be checked, as there is no DNA. This CDR3 is 14 amino acids long. The germline gives CDR1 SGHTS, CDR2 YDEGEE. CDR3 loop: CASSLMQGRREQYF. Together with reference TRBV5-8 and TRBJ2-7, the CDR3 gives the full variable domain: EAGVTQSPTHLIKTRGQQATLRCSPISGHTSVYWYQQALGLGLQFLLWYDEGEERNRGNFPPRFSGRQFPNYSSELNVNALELEDSALYLCASSLMQGRREQYFGPGTRLTVT.

The rearrangement links TRBV19 to TRBJ1-1. Germline-derived CDR1 and CDR2 are LNHDA and SQIVND (reference sequence). CDR3 length: 13 residues. The CDR3 sequence is CASSMEGYTEAFF.

The rearrangement joins TRBV6-5 to TRBJ1-2; checking the TCRdb D call of TRBD1 is not possible without DNA. CDR1 MNHEY and CDR2 SVGAGI come from the germline V gene. This CDR3 comprises 15 residues. CDR3 in amino acids: CASSTKTGGANGYTF.

The chain links TRBV20-1 to TRBJ1-1; lacking DNA, the TRBD1 call made by TCRdb goes unchecked. Germline loops: CDR1 DFQATT, CDR2 SNEGSKA (reference sequence). This CDR3 spans 16 amino acids. CDR3 region: CSAPSLIRGMNTEAFF.

The chain joins TRBV3-1 to TRBJ2-1; the D call from TCRdb, TRBD1, cannot be confirmed without DNA. This CDR3 has 15 residues. Germline CDR1 is LGHDT and CDR2 is YNNKEL (reference sequence). The chain's CDR3 is CASSQEGTGDNEQFF.

V usage is TRBV28 and J usage is TRBJ1-1; TCRdb indicates TRBD1, and absent DNA this call remains unverified. There are 12 residues in the CDR3. Germline CDR1 MDHEN, CDR2 SYDVKM. This CDR3 reads CASRWYRNLTFF.

The chain links TRBV6-5 to TRBJ1-1; without DNA, the TCRdb call of TRBD1 cannot be checked. CDR3 size: 14 residues. CDR1 is MNHEY, CDR2 SVGAGI, per germline. CDR3 protein: CASSYGTGNTEAFF.

The chain carries TRBV4-2 and TRBJ1-2; absent DNA, TCRdb's TRBD1 call cannot be checked. CDR1 and CDR2 (germline): LGHNA, YNFKEQ. The CDR3 has 16 amino acids. CDR3 region: CASSGTGGLAHYGYTF.